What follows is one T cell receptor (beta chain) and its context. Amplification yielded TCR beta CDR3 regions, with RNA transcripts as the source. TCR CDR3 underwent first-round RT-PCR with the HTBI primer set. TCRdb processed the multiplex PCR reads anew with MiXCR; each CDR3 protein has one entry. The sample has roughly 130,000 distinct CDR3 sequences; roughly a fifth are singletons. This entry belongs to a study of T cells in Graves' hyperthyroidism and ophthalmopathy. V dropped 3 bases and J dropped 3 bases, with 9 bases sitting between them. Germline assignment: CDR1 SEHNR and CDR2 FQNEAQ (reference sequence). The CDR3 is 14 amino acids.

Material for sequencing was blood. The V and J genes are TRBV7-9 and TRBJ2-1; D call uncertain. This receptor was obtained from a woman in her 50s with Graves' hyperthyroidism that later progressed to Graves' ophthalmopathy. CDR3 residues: CASSFPGVYNEQFF. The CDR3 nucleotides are TGTGCCAGCAGCTTTCCAGGAGTCTACAATGAGCAGTTCTTC.